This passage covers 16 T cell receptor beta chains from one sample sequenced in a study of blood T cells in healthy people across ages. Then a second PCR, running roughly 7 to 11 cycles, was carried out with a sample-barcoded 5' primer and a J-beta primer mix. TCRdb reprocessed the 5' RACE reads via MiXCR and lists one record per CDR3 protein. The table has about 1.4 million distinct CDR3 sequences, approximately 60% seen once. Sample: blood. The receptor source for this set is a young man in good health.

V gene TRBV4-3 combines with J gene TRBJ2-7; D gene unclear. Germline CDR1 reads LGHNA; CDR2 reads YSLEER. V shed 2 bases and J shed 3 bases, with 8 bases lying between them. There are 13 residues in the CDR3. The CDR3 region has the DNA TGCGCCAGCAGCCAAACCCCTCGCTACGAGCAGTACTTC. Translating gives CASSQTPRYEQYF.

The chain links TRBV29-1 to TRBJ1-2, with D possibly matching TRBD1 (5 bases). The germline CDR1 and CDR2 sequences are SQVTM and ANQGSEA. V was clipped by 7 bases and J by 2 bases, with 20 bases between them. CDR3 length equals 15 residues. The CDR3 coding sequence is TGCAGCGCCTATGGGGGGGTCACCACAAACTATGGCTACACCTTC. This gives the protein CSAYGGVTTNYGYTF.

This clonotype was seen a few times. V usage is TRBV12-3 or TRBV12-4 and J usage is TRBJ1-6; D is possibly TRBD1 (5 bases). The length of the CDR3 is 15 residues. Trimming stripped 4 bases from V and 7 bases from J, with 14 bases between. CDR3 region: CASSSSGAGNSPLHF. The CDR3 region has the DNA TGTGCCAGCAGTTCTTCCGGGGCTGGAAATTCACCCCTCCACTTT.

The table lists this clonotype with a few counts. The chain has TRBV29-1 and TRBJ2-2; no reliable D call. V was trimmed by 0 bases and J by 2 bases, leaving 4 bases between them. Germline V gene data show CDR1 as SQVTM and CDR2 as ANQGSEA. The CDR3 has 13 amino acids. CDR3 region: CSVEDENTGELFF. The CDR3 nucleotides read TGCAGCGTTGAAGACGAAAACACCGGGGAGCTGTTTTTT.

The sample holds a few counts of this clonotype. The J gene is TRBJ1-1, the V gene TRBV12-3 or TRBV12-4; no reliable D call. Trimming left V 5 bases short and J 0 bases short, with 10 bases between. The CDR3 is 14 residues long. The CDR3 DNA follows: TGTGCCAGCAGTGGTGCAAAAATGAACACTGAAGCTTTCTTT. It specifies CASSGAKMNTEAFF.

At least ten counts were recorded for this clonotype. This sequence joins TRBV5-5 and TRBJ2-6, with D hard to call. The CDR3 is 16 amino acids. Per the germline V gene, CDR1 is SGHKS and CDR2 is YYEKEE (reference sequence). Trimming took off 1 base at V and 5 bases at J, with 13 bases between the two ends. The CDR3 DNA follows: TGTGCCAGCAGCTTGATATCCGAGGTCTGGGCCAACGTCCTGACTTTC. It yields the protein CASSLISEVWANVLTF.

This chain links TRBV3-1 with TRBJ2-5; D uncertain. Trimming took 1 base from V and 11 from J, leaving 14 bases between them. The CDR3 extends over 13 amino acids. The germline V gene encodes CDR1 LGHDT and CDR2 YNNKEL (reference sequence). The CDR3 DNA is TGTGCCAGCAGCCAAGGAAGGCCTCGTGAGCAGTACTTC. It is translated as CASSQGRPREQYF.

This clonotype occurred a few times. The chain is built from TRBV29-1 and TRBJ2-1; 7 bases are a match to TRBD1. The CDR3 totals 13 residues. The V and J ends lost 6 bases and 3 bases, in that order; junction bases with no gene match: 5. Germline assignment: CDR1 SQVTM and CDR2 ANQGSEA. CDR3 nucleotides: TGCAGCGTGATACAGGGGAACTACAATGAGCAGTTCTTC. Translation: CSVIQGNYNEQFF.

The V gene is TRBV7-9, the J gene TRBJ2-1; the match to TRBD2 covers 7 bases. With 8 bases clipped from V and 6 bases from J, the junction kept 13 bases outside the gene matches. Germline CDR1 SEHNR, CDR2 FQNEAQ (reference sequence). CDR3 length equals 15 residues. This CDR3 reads CASLKDPGGSNEQFF. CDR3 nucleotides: TGTGCCAGCTTAAAAGATCCGGGGGGAAGCAATGAGCAGTTCTTC.

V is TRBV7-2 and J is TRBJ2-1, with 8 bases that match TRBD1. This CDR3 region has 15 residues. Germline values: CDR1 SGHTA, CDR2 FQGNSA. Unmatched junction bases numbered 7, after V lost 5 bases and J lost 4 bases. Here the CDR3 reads CASSPTGQAYNEQFF. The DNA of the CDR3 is TGTGCCAGCAGCCCAACGGGACAGGCTTACAATGAGCAGTTCTTC.

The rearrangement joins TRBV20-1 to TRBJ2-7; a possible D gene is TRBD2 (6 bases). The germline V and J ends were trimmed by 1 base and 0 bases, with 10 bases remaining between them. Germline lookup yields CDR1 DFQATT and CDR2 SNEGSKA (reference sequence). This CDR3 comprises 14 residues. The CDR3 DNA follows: TGCAGTGCTAGAGGGCGGGGTAGCTCCTACGAGCAGTACTTC. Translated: CSARGRGSSYEQYF.

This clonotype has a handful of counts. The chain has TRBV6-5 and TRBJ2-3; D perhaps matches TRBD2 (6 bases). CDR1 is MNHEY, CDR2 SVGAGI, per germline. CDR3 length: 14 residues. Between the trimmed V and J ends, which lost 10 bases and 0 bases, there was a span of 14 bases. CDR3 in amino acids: CATNPGRSTDTQYF. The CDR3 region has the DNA TGTGCCACCAATCCGGGGAGGAGCACAGATACGCAGTATTTT.

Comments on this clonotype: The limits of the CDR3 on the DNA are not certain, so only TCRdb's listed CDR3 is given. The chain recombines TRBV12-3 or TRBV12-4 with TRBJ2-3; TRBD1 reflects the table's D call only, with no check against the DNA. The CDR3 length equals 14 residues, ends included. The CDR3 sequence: CASSFGQGADAQYF.

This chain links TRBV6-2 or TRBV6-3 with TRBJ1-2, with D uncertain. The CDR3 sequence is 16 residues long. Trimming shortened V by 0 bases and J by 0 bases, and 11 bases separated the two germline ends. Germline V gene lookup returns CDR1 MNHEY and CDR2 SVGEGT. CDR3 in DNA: TGTGCCAGCAGTTACTCGCTCCAGACCGCTAACTATGGCTACACCTTC. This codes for CASSYSLQTANYGYTF.

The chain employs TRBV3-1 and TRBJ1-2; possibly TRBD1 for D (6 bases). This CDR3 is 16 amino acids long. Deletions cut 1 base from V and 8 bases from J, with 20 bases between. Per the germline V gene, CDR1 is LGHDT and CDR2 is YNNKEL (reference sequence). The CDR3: CASSQVPGDIRGGYTF. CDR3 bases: TGTGCCAGCAGCCAAGTTCCCGGGGACATACGCGGAGGCTACACCTTC.

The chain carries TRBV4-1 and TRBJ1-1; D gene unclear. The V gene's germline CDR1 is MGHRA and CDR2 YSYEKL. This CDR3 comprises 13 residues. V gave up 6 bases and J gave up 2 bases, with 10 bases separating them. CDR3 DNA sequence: TGCGCCAGCAGAACAGCGGGAAACACTGAAGCTTTCTTT. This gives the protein CASRTAGNTEAFF.